Presented here are 30 T cell receptor beta chains from one specimen sequenced in a study of ipilimumab plus nivolumab after autologous stem cell transplantation. Generated by immunoSEQ multiplex PCR, the TCRdb table keeps only in-frame clones and is missing some. The data contain under 30,000 clones, roughly 86% of them singletons. Sequenced material: PBMCs, taken in a trial of ipilimumab plus nivolumab as post-transplant consolidation. These receptors were collected from a male donor with diffuse large B-cell lymphoma.

The rearrangement joins TRBV10-3 to TRBJ1-2; 8 bases are a match to TRBD1. CDR1 is ENHRY and CDR2 is SYGVKD in the germline V gene. Trimming cost V 7 bases and J 6 bases; bases outside gene matches: 10. The CDR3 length is 14 residues. The CDR3 region is CAINQPGQVNGYTF. In DNA, the CDR3 is TGTGCCATCAATCAACCGGGACAGGTGAATGGCTACACCTTC.

The chain joins TRBV7-2 to TRBJ2-7; tentatively, D is TRBD2 (6 bases). The CDR3 length is 16 residues. V was shortened by 1 base and J by 0 bases, with 13 bases between the two germline ends. From germline, CDR1 is SGHTA and CDR2 FQGNSA. This CDR3 is CASSLDGGASSYEQYF. CDR3 nucleotide sequence: TGTGCCAGCAGCTTAGACGGCGGGGCAAGCTCCTACGAGCAGTACTTC. The variable domain in full, with the rest retrieved from reference TRBV7-2 and TRBJ2-7, is GAGVSQSPSNKVTEKGKDVELRCDPISGHTALYWYRQSLGQGLEFLIYFQGNSAPDKSGLPSDRFSAERTGGSVSTLTIQRTQQEDSAVYLCASSLDGGASSYEQYFGPGTRLTVT.

V gene TRBV5-6 combines with J gene TRBJ2-1; D possibly matches TRBD1 or TRBD2 (5 bases each). The V gene lost 2 bases and the J gene lost 1 base, with 13 bases spanning the gap. The CDR3 runs 16 residues. Germline CDR1 SGHDT, CDR2 YYEEEE. The CDR3 DNA reads TGTGCCAGCAGCTTTGGGACGGGGAGTTCCTACAATGAGCAGTTCTTC. Residues: CASSFGTGSSYNEQFF. Full variable domain (outside the CDR3, taken from reference TRBV5-6 and TRBJ2-1): DAGVTQSPTHLIKTRGQQVTLRCSPKSGHDTVSWYQQALGQGPQFIFQYYEEEERQRGNFPDRFSGHQFPNYSSELNVNALLLGDSALYLCASSFGTGSSYNEQFFGPGTRLTVL.

The chain joins TRBV19 to TRBJ2-6, with 9 bases lining up with TRBD1. V gave up 3 bases and J gave up 1 base; unmatched junction bases: 7. The CDR3 consists of 18 residues. CDR1 is LNHDA, CDR2 SQIVND, per germline (reference sequence). CDR3 loop: CASSILTGGASGANVLTF. CDR3 nucleotides: TGTGCCAGTAGTATTCTCACAGGGGGCGCTTCTGGGGCCAACGTCCTGACTTTC.

This clone was counted a few times. V and J are TRBV27 and TRBJ2-5; 7 nucleotides align to TRBD2. The germline CDR1 and CDR2 sequences are MNHEY and SMNVEV (reference sequence). V lost 4 bases, J lost 4 bases, and 6 bases stayed unmatched. CDR3 size: 14 residues. CDR3 loop: CASSSTSPRETQYF. CDR3 nucleotides: TGTGCCAGCAGTTCGACTAGCCCGAGAGAGACCCAGTACTTC.

This chain uses TRBV30 with TRBJ1-2; D may be TRBD1 (5 bases). V lost 4 bases and J lost 8, with 14 bases in between. Germline CDR1 and CDR2: GTSNPN and SVGIG (reference sequence). This CDR3 has 12 amino acids. CDR3 loop: CAWIWGAGGYTF. CDR3 sequence (DNA): TGTGCCTGGATCTGGGGCGCGGGGGGCTACACCTTC.

This chain joins TRBV6-6 and TRBJ1-1; D possibly corresponds to TRBD1 (6 bases). V was cut by 6 bases and J by 7 bases, with 15 bases left in between. The CDR3 totals 13 residues. Germline V gives CDR1 MNHNY, CDR2 SVGAGI (reference sequence). In DNA form, the CDR3 reads TGTGCCAGCAGAATCCGGGACAAGAGTGAAGCTTTCTTT. Amino acids: CASRIRDKSEAFF.

This chain uses TRBV14 with TRBJ1-2; D is ambiguous. V was cut by 4 bases and J by 0 bases, with 6 bases left in between. In germline, CDR1 is SGHDN, CDR2 FVKESK. CDR3 length: 13 residues. CDR3 sequence: CASSLKANYGYTF. CDR3 DNA sequence: TGTGCCAGCAGCCTGAAAGCTAACTATGGCTACACCTTC. The complete variable domain, with remaining parts taken from reference TRBV14 and TRBJ1-2, reads EAGVTQFPSHSVIEKGQTVTLRCDPISGHDNLYWYRRVMGKEIKFLLHFVKESKQDESGMPNNRFLAERTGGTYSTLKVQPAELEDSGVYFCASSLKANYGYTFGSGTRLTVV.

The genes are TRBV6-6 and TRBJ2-2, with 7 bases matching TRBD1. Trimming took 6 bases from V and 0 from J; bases not matched to a gene: 4. The CDR3 covers 15 residues. Germline CDR1 reads MNHNY; CDR2 reads SVGAGI (reference sequence). This CDR3 reads CASSPGGSNTGELFF. The CDR3 coding sequence is TGTGCCAGCAGCCCAGGGGGTTCGAACACCGGGGAGCTGTTTTTT.

The chain links TRBV6-6 to TRBJ1-2; 7 nucleotides agree with TRBD1. Germline lookup yields CDR1 MNHNY and CDR2 SVGAGI (reference sequence). J lost 3 bases, V lost 5 bases, and 3 bases had no gene match. There are 13 residues in the CDR3. The CDR3 loop reads CASSPTGDYGYTF. In DNA, the CDR3 is TGTGCCAGCAGTCCTACAGGGGACTATGGCTACACCTTC.

CDR3 DNA: TGTGCCAGCTTCTTGGGCAGCGGGGGCACTGAAGCTTTCTTT. Its protein product is CASFLGSGGTEAFF. This sequence joins TRBV27 and TRBJ1-1, with a possible D match to TRBD1 (5 bases). Germline V gene data show CDR1 as MNHEY and CDR2 as SMNVEV (reference sequence). The germline V and J ends were trimmed by 8 bases and 4 bases, with 17 bases remaining between them. The length of the CDR3 is 14 residues.

This clone was seen only a few times. The chain is built from TRBV15 and TRBJ1-6; 8 bases line up with TRBD1. V lost 6 bases to trimming and J lost 4 bases; unmatched junction nucleotides: 2. Germline V lookup: CDR1 LNHNV, CDR2 YYDKDF (reference sequence). The CDR3 runs 14 residues. The CDR3, as DNA: TGTGCCACCAGACAGGGGGAATATAATTCACCCCTCCACTTT. Its protein is CATRQGEYNSPLHF.

The CDR3 DNA sequence: TGTGCCAGCAGCTTGAGGGGGCGAGTCTATGGCTACACCTTC. The encoded protein is CASSLRGRVYGYTF. The chain employs TRBV5-4 and TRBJ1-2, with 7 bases fitting TRBD1. V gave up 1 base and J gave up 4 bases; unmatched junction bases: 4. From germline, CDR1 is SGHNT and CDR2 YYREEE (reference sequence). The CDR3 contains 14 residues.

Here the CDR3 reads CSVEASGANVLTF. The CDR3, as DNA: TGCAGCGTTGAAGCCTCTGGGGCCAACGTCCTGACTTTC. This rearrangement joins TRBV29-1 to TRBJ2-6; D is unclear. The CDR3 extends over 13 amino acids. The V gene lost 1 base and the J gene lost 0 bases, with 1 base spanning the gap. CDR1 is SQVTM, CDR2 ANQGSEA, per germline.

The chain employs TRBV2 and TRBJ2-3; D not resolved. This CDR3 spans 15 amino acids. Between the trimmed V and J ends, which lost 8 bases and 0 bases, there was a span of 15 bases. Germline CDR1 reads SNHLY; CDR2 reads FYNNEI. This CDR3 is CASRWTITSTDTQYF. The CDR3 coding sequence is TGTGCCAGCCGTTGGACCATAACTAGCACAGATACGCAGTATTTT.

This chain joins TRBV19 and TRBJ2-1; maybe TRBD2 (5 bases). V was clipped by 7 bases and J by 5 bases, with 33 bases between them. The CDR3 is 20 amino acids. Germline loops: CDR1 LNHDA, CDR2 SQIVND (reference sequence). CDR3 protein: CASTLRWLAKLPPINNEQFF. The CDR3 DNA is TGTGCCAGTACCCTCCGTTGGCTAGCAAAACTACCGCCTATCAACAATGAGCAGTTCTTC.

The chain links TRBV11-2 to TRBJ2-7, with 10 bases that match TRBD1. The length of the CDR3 is 15 residues. V shed 6 bases, J shed 3 bases, and the junction held 8 bases outside the gene matches. The germline gives CDR1 SGHAT, CDR2 FQNNGV. CDR3 loop: CASRSPGQGFYEQYF. The DNA for the CDR3 is TGTGCCAGCAGGTCCCCGGGACAGGGGTTCTACGAGCAGTACTTC. Based on the CDR3 plus reference TRBV11-2 and TRBJ2-7, the full variable domain is EAGVAQSPRYKIIEKRQSVAFWCNPISGHATLYWYQQILGQGPKLLIQFQNNGVVDDSQLPKDRFSAERLKGVDSTLKIQPAKLEDSAVYLCASRSPGQGFYEQYFGPGTRLTVT.

The V call is TRBV5-1, the J call TRBJ1-2; the D gene is possibly TRBD1 (6 bases). Trimming removed 4 bases from V and 0 bases from J, with 19 bases in between. Germline V gene data show CDR1 as SGHRS and CDR2 as YFSETQ. CDR3 length equals 17 residues. The CDR3 reads CASSMDSRPAPNYGYTF. The CDR3 nucleotides are TGCGCCAGCAGCATGGACAGCAGGCCGGCTCCTAACTATGGCTACACCTTC.

V and J are TRBV7-9 and TRBJ2-7; 9 nucleotides match TRBD2. The germline gives CDR1 SEHNR, CDR2 FQNEAQ (reference sequence). V shed 5 bases and J 0 bases; nucleotides not matched to a gene: 2. CDR3 length: 14 amino acids. CDR3 bases: TGTGCCAGCAGCATTAGCGGGGGCTCCTACGAGCAGTACTTC. It codes for CASSISGGSYEQYF.

This rearrangement joins TRBV5-6 to TRBJ1-5, with D possibly being TRBD1 (5 bases). CDR1 and CDR2 (germline): SGHDT, YYEEEE. The CDR3 sequence is 16 residues long. V was cut by 3 bases and J by 1 base, with 14 bases left in between. The CDR3 loop reads CASSSNGGVSNQPQHF. CDR3 sequence (DNA): TGTGCCAGCAGCTCGAATGGGGGTGTAAGCAATCAGCCCCAGCATTTT.

V is TRBV19 and J is TRBJ1-1; D is undetermined. CDR1 is LNHDA, CDR2 SQIVND, per germline (reference sequence). The CDR3 runs 14 residues. V lost 6 bases and J 0 bases, leaving 11 bases between the germline ends. This CDR3 is CASSLTNLNTEAFF. CDR3 bases: TGTGCCAGTAGCCTCACAAACTTGAACACTGAAGCTTTCTTT.

V is TRBV4-1 and J is TRBJ1-1, with TRBD1 matching over 11 bases. V lost 6 bases to trimming and J lost 3 bases; unmatched junction nucleotides: 15. Germline CDR1 reads MGHRA; CDR2 reads YSYEKL. The CDR3 sequence is 18 residues long. CDR3: CASRQGTGGIITDTEAFF. CDR3 nucleotides: TGCGCCAGCAGGCAGGGGACAGGGGGAATAATTACGGACACTGAAGCTTTCTTT.

The V and J genes are TRBV10-2 and TRBJ2-5; no definite D call. The CDR3 is 14 residues long. Germline lookup yields CDR1 WSHSY and CDR2 SAAADI. V was cut by 3 bases and J by 1 base, with 9 bases left in between. The CDR3 reads CASSETTIQETQYF. The CDR3 DNA follows: TGCGCCAGCAGTGAAACCACCATCCAAGAGACCCAGTACTTC.

The gene calls are TRBV5-1 and TRBJ2-3; tentatively, D is TRBD1 (6 bases). Deletions cut 6 bases from V and 2 bases from J, with 19 bases between. CDR3 length: 16 amino acids. Germline CDR1 is SGHRS and CDR2 is YFSETQ. The CDR3 region is CASNPDEQGATDTQYF. CDR3 in DNA: TGCGCCAGCAACCCCGATGAACAGGGCGCCACAGATACGCAGTATTTT.

This clone was counted a few times. Other nucleotide sequences from this sample produce the same CDR3. The chain uses TRBV15 and TRBJ1-4; D gene uncertain. This CDR3 contains 12 residues. The germline CDR1 and CDR2 sequences are LNHNV and YYDKDF (reference sequence). CDR3 in amino acids: CATGGLGEKLFF. In DNA form, the CDR3 reads TGTGCAACCGGCGGCTTAGGGGAAAAACTGTTTTTT.

The rearrangement links TRBV13 to TRBJ2-2; no clear D. CDR1 PRHDT and CDR2 FYEKMQ come from the germline V gene (reference sequence). V lost 6 bases and J 4 bases, leaving 6 bases between the germline ends. The CDR3 consists of 12 residues. Here the CDR3 reads CASSHFTGELFF. DNA for the CDR3: TGTGCCAGCAGTCACTTCACCGGGGAGCTGTTTTTT.

In DNA form, the CDR3 reads TGCGCCAGCAGCTTGGTCCAGCGGGGGCTAAGCTCTGGGGCCAACGTCCTGACTTTC. Translated: CASSLVQRGLSSGANVLTF. The V gene is TRBV5-1, the J gene TRBJ2-6; 8 nucleotides agree with TRBD2. With V trimmed by 0 bases and J by 0 bases, 8 bases remained unmatched. This CDR3 contains 19 residues. Germline V gives CDR1 SGHRS, CDR2 YFSETQ.

The chain employs TRBV11-2 and TRBJ1-1; D is undetermined. Per germline, CDR1 SGHAT and CDR2 FQNNGV. Trimming removed 5 bases from V and 1 base from J, with 11 bases in between. The CDR3 covers 14 residues. The DNA for the CDR3 is TGTGCCAGCAGCCGAAACATAGCGAACACTGAAGCTTTCTTT. Protein: CASSRNIANTEAFF. The full variable domain, in which reference TRBV11-2 and TRBJ1-1 provide the parts outside the CDR3, is EAGVAQSPRYKIIEKRQSVAFWCNPISGHATLYWYQQILGQGPKLLIQFQNNGVVDDSQLPKDRFSAERLKGVDSTLKIQPAKLEDSAVYLCASSRNIANTEAFFGQGTRLTVV.

This clone was detected only once. CDR3 nucleotide sequence: TGTGCCAGCAGCAAACTACGGCAGAACACTGAAGCTTTCTTT. It codes for CASSKLRQNTEAFF. The rearrangement uses TRBV6-5 and TRBJ1-1; D remains ambiguous. Trimming removed 6 bases at V and 1 base at J, with 12 bases between. Germline CDR1 and CDR2: MNHEY and SVGAGI. CDR3 length: 14 residues.

The CDR3 DNA is TGTGCCAGCAGCTTGGTAGCCGGGGCTGGAAACACCATATATTTT. Translated: CASSLVAGAGNTIYF. The chain uses TRBV5-8 and TRBJ1-3, with no clear D. Germline lookup yields CDR1 SGHTS and CDR2 YDEGEE. The V end was cut by 0 bases, the J end by 2 bases, with 9 bases between. The CDR3 contains 15 residues.